This T cell receptor beta chain derives from a study of blood T cell repertoires in COVID-19. The wider study: The United States, Italy and Spain supplied acute and convalescent COVID-19 samples. PBMCs, B-cell-depleted T cells, or T cells provided the cDNA or gDNA that made up the material.

This CDR3 is built from 17 residues. Germline V gene lookup returns CDR1 SGDLS and CDR2 YYNGEE. Trimming stripped 0 bases from V and 4 bases from J, with 17 bases between. In the study's own analysis: Amplification from reference gene primers served as the basis for estimated nucleated cell counts. Sequencing used immunoSEQ multiplex PCR; TCRdb keeps in-frame clones, though not all of them. Clone size and V and J calls were adopted from that table, with D and trimming inferred from the DNA. This table holds 140,000 to 150,000 clones, about 80% found once. This chain connects TRBV9 to TRBJ2-1; a possible D gene is TRBD2 (5 bases). Sequencing was done on a sample of peripheral blood. This sequence was found in a man in his 70s who had recovered from COVID-19. The CDR3 loop is CASSVATGSGGYNEQFF. DNA for the CDR3: TGTGCCAGCAGCGTAGCCACGGGAAGTGGCGGTTACAATGAGCAGTTCTTC.